The 19 T cell receptor beta chains given below trace back to one sample, sequenced in a study of identical twins. In TCRdb, the 5' RACE reads were re-called with MiXCR into one record per CDR3 protein. The table shows hundreds of thousands of distinct CDR3 sequences, with about 18% occurring only once. These same records also appear under a second study, on T cells expressing NK-cell markers.

The sample was PBMCs. Receptors were obtained from a woman aged 18-29 years in good health.

The chain carries TRBV6-5 and TRBJ2-1; 9 bases align to TRBD2. This CDR3 spans 15 amino acids. Germline V lookup: CDR1 MNHEY, CDR2 SVGAGI. Trimming removed 4 bases from V and 6 bases from J; junction bases left unmatched: 7. The chain's CDR3 is CASSSSASGINEQFF. In DNA, the CDR3 is TGTGCCAGCAGTTCCTCGGCTAGCGGGATCAATGAGCAGTTCTTC.

In this sample, this clonotype turned up a few times. The CDR3 DNA reads TGCAGTGCTGCCGGGAGGATGGCGGGGGGGCGGGATACGCAGTATTTT. It is translated as CSAAGRMAGGRDTQYF. The chain uses TRBV20-1 and TRBJ2-3; TRBD2 matches 9 bases. The junction had 15 bases not matched to a gene; V was cut back by 5 bases and J by 6 bases. The CDR3 is 16 amino acids. From germline, CDR1 is DFQATT and CDR2 SNEGSKA (reference sequence).

The V call is TRBV24-1, the J call TRBJ2-3; unclear D gene. The CDR3 totals 15 residues. The V end was cut by 1 base, the J end by 0 bases, with 7 bases between. Per the germline V gene, CDR1 is KGHDR and CDR2 is SFDVKD. The CDR3 bases are TGTGCCACCAGTGATTTAAAGGACAGCACAGATACGCAGTATTTT. It translates to CATSDLKDSTDTQYF.

There are a few counts of this clonotype. V is TRBV12-3 or TRBV12-4 and J is TRBJ1-1, with TRBD1 matching 11 bases. V was pared by 6 bases and J by 0 bases, with 18 bases of the junction left unmatched. The CDR3 runs 20 residues. The CDR3: CASSNRDRGSGVGVNTEAFF. The CDR3 DNA reads TGTGCCAGCAGCAACCGGGACAGGGGGTCCGGGGTCGGAGTGAACACTGAAGCTTTCTTT.

The chain combines TRBV7-9 with TRBJ1-2; D is unresolved. Trimming shortened V by 1 base and J by 3 bases, and 9 bases separated the two germline ends. CDR1 and CDR2 (germline): SEHNR, FQNEAQ (reference sequence). The CDR3 runs to 14 residues. The CDR3 loop reads CASSLGGRDYGYTF. DNA for the CDR3: TGTGCCAGCAGCTTAGGTGGAAGGGACTATGGCTACACCTTC.

This clonotype was counted between two and nine times. The chain has TRBV12-3 or TRBV12-4 and TRBJ1-2; no reliable D call. The CDR3 contains 16 residues. V was clipped by 6 bases and J by 3 bases, with 20 bases between them. The chain's CDR3 is CASSLRRRSPYYGYTF. The CDR3 DNA sequence: TGTGCCAGCAGCTTAAGACGGCGCAGCCCTTACTATGGCTACACCTTC.

The chain joins TRBV6-6 to TRBJ2-7; D uncertain. The CDR3 runs 13 residues. From germline, CDR1 is MNHNY and CDR2 SVGAGI (reference sequence). The V end was cut by 5 bases, the J end by 2 bases, with 10 bases between. CDR3 residues: CASSGQPPYEQYF. The CDR3, as DNA: TGTGCCAGCAGTGGTCAGCCACCCTACGAGCAGTACTTC.

This clonotype is a singleton in its sample. Since a much larger clone is just one base distant, this may be a read error. V usage is TRBV5-6 and J usage is TRBJ2-3; D remains unclear. The CDR3 is made up of 11 amino acids. Looked up from germline, CDR1 is SGHDT and CDR2 is YYEEEE. The CDR3 DNA sequence: TGTGCCAGCAGCTTGGGCTATACGCGGTATTTT. This encodes CASSLGYTRYF.

The V and J genes are TRBV6-1 and TRBJ2-4; 12 nucleotides match TRBD2. V was clipped by 6 bases and J by 4 bases; unmatched bases: 7. The germline CDR1 and CDR2 sequences are MNHNS and SASEGT. CDR3 length: 16 amino acids. The CDR3 nucleotides read TGTGCCAGCAGCATAGGACTAGCGGGACTAAAAAACATTCAGTACTTC. Its translation is CASSIGLAGLKNIQYF.

This clonotype was seen a few times. In DNA, the CDR3 is TGCGCCAGCACACCCCTGACTGGGGAGACCCAGTACTTC. The encoded protein is CASTPLTGETQYF. J is TRBJ2-5 and V is TRBV5-1; D gene unclear. The CDR3 is made up of 13 amino acids. Germline CDR1 is SGHRS and CDR2 is YFSETQ. The V and J ends lost 6 bases and 5 bases respectively, with 14 bases between them.

This CDR3 is CASSVGQGAFQPQHF. CDR3 DNA sequence: TGTGCCAGCAGCGTGGGACAGGGGGCGTTTCAGCCCCAGCATTTT. The chain uses TRBV9 and TRBJ1-5; 12 bases align to TRBD1. Germline V lookup: CDR1 SGDLS, CDR2 YYNGEE. This CDR3 comprises 15 residues. V lost 2 bases, J lost 6 bases, and 3 bases stayed unmatched.

The V call is TRBV5-1, the J call TRBJ1-2; D is ambiguous. From germline, CDR1 is SGHRS and CDR2 YFSETQ. V lost 0 bases and J lost 1, with 7 bases in between. There are 14 residues in the CDR3. CDR3: CASSLGFGNYGYTF. The CDR3 DNA sequence: TGCGCCAGCAGCTTGGGGTTCGGTAACTATGGCTACACCTTC.

This chain connects TRBV5-6 to TRBJ2-7; tentative D call: TRBD1 (6 bases). Per the germline V gene, CDR1 is SGHDT and CDR2 is YYEEEE. The V end was cut by 4 bases, the J end by 1 base, with 12 bases between. This CDR3 region has 14 residues. CDR3 region: CASSAGTNSYEQYF. DNA of the CDR3: TGTGCCAGCAGCGCCGGGACAAATTCCTACGAGCAGTACTTC.

The rearrangement joins TRBV7-7 to TRBJ2-5; 14 bases align to TRBD2. The germline CDR1 and CDR2 sequences are SSHAT and FNYEAQ (reference sequence). CDR3 length equals 19 residues. With 4 bases clipped from V and 5 bases from J, the junction kept 15 bases outside the gene matches. The CDR3: CASSSRMGTSGRRPETQYF. CDR3 sequence (DNA): TGTGCCAGCAGCTCTCGAATGGGGACTAGCGGGAGAAGGCCGGAGACCCAGTACTTC.

This clonotype was seen a few times. This chain joins TRBV14 and TRBJ2-7, with D maybe TRBD2 (6 bases). The germline CDR1 and CDR2 sequences are SGHDN and FVKESK. This CDR3 contains 15 residues. V lost 2 bases to trimming and J lost 2 bases, with 13 bases between them. This CDR3 reads CASSQLWEAPYEQYF. The CDR3 coding sequence is TGTGCCAGCAGCCAACTGTGGGAGGCCCCCTACGAGCAGTACTTC.

This clonotype was seen more than once but under ten times. The rearrangement joins TRBV20-1 to TRBJ1-1, with D maybe TRBD1 (5 bases). From germline, CDR1 is DFQATT and CDR2 SNEGSKA (reference sequence). V was shortened by 3 bases and J by 0 bases, with 8 bases between the two germline ends. This CDR3 comprises 13 residues. The CDR3 DNA reads as TGCAGTGCTAGGACAGAGATGAACACTGAAGCTTTCTTT. Its protein product is CSARTEMNTEAFF.

This chain connects TRBV2 to TRBJ2-7; 10 positions match TRBD1. This CDR3 is 13 amino acids long. J gave up 5 bases and V 9 bases, and 7 bases lay outside the gene matches. CDR1 is SNHLY and CDR2 is FYNNEI in the germline V gene. As DNA, the CDR3 is TGTGCCAGGCCACGACAGGGGGCCCACGAGCAGTACTTC. Amino acid sequence: CARPRQGAHEQYF. The complete variable domain, with remaining parts taken from reference TRBV2 and TRBJ2-7, reads EPEVTQTPSHQVTQMGQEVILRCVPISNHLYFYWYRQILGQKVEFLVSFYNNEISEKSEIFDDQFSVERPDGSNFTLKIRSTKLEDSAMYFCARPRQGAHEQYFGPGTRLTVT.

This clonotype was observed a few times. The chain links TRBV6-5 to TRBJ1-6; D is possibly TRBD1 (5 bases). Trimming took off 2 bases at V and 7 bases at J, with 6 bases between the two ends. CDR1 and CDR2 (germline): MNHEY, SVGAGI. The CDR3 contains 13 residues. The CDR3 loop reads CASSYNRNSPLHF. As DNA, the CDR3 is TGTGCCAGCAGTTACAACAGGAATTCACCCCTCCACTTT.

The rearrangement links TRBV4-1 to TRBJ2-3, with D unclear. There are 13 residues in the CDR3. V lost 5 bases, J lost 4 bases, and 10 bases lay in between. CDR1 is MGHRA, CDR2 YSYEKL, per germline. CDR3 nucleotides: TGCGCCAGCAGCAGCGACCCCCCAGATACGCAGTATTTT. Translated: CASSSDPPDTQYF.